A selection of T cell receptor beta chains follows, all from one sample in a study of blood T cell repertoires in COVID-19. Clones were read by immunoSEQ multiplex PCR, and TCRdb kept only the in-frame ones, dropping some. Of about 140,000 clones in the sample, 80% to 90% are singletons; the top ten hold 1.5% to 2%. Sequences were obtained from peripheral blood. The receptors stem from a woman between 50 and 59 years old with acute or convalescent COVID-19. Both conserved end residues are part of each CDR3. The D gene is left open where the match is weak. Rows give clone size only sometimes, using once, few, many, or a class for an expanded clone.

size: NA; J: TRBJ1-1; D: NA; V: TRBV7-3; CDR3: CASSLDSNTEAFF; DNA: TGTGCCAGCAGCCTAGATTCAAACACTGAAGCTTTCTTT
size: few; J: TRBJ2-2; D: NA; V: TRBV5-1; CDR3: CASSGDILTGELFF; DNA: TGCGCCAGCAGCGGGGACATCCTCACCGGGGAGCTGTTTTTT
size: NA; J: TRBJ1-5; D: NA; V: TRBV27; CDR3: CASSLFETEDSNQPQHF; DNA: TGTGCCAGCAGTTTATTTGAAACGGAGGATAGCAATCAGCCCCAGCATTTT
size: few; J: TRBJ1-4; D: NA; V: TRBV5-1; CDR3: CASSFNPGVTNEKLFF; DNA: TGCGCCAGCAGCTTTAATCCCGGAGTGACTAATGAAAAACTGTTTTTT
size: NA; J: TRBJ2-1; D: TRBD2; V: TRBV19; CDR3: CASSISLSGGAFNEQFF; DNA: TGTGCCAGTAGTATTTCCTTGAGCGGGGGGGCCTTCAATGAGCAGTTCTTC
size: NA; J: TRBJ1-2; D: TRBD1; V: TRBV25-1; CDR3: CASSAGQERYGYTF; DNA: TGTGCCAGCAGTGCTGGACAGGAACGCTATGGCTACACCTTC
size: NA; J: TRBJ1-1; D: NA; V: TRBV7-3; CDR3: CASSPAGLDTEAFF; DNA: TGTGCCAGCAGCCCCGCGGGGTTGGACACTGAAGCTTTCTTT
size: NA; J: TRBJ2-3; D: TRBD2; V: TRBV28; CDR3: CASTVSGGGTDTQYF; DNA: TGTGCCAGCACCGTTAGCGGGGGGGGCACAGATACGCAGTATTTT
size: NA; J: TRBJ2-3; D: NA; V: TRBV27; CDR3: CASSLRGSDTQYF; DNA: TGTGCCAGCAGTTTAAGGGGATCAGATACGCAGTATTTT
size: NA; J: TRBJ2-3; D: TRBD2; V: TRBV18; CDR3: CASSPYESSGGGTDTQYF; DNA: TGTGCCAGCTCACCCTACGAATCTAGCGGTGGGGGGACAGATACGCAGTATTTT
size: NA; J: TRBJ2-1; D: TRBD1; V: TRBV10-2; CDR3: CASSGAGGINEQFF; DNA: TGCGCCAGCAGTGGGGCAGGGGGTATCAATGAGCAGTTCTTC
size: few; J: TRBJ2-7; D: TRBD1; V: TRBV6-1; CDR3: CASSERQGAPYEQYF; DNA: TGTGCCAGCAGTGAACGACAGGGGGCCCCCTACGAGCAGTACTTC
size: NA; J: TRBJ1-1; D: NA; V: TRBV12-3/TRBV12-4; CDR3: CASTQGQNTEAFF; DNA: TGTGCCAGCACCCAGGGCCAGAACACTGAAGCTTTCTTT
size: NA; J: TRBJ1-2; D: TRBD1; V: TRBV5-1; CDR3: CASSLGTGAYYGYTF; DNA: TGCGCCAGCAGCTTGGGGACAGGGGCATACTATGGCTACACCTTC
size: NA; J: TRBJ2-7; D: NA; V: TRBV12-3/TRBV12-4; CDR3: CASRTGNEQYF; DNA: TGTGCCAGCAGAACAGGGAACGAGCAGTACTTC
size: NA; J: TRBJ1-2; D: NA; V: TRBV28; CDR3: CASNPLLGNGYTF; DNA: TGTGCCAGCAATCCCCTCCTCGGGAACGGCTACACCTTC
size: NA; J: TRBJ2-2; D: NA; V: TRBV5-4; CDR3: CASSSPGTGELFF; DNA: TGTGCCAGCAGCTCCCCGGGGACCGGGGAGCTGTTTTTT
size: NA; J: TRBJ1-3; D: TRBD1; V: TRBV7-9; CDR3: CASSKGGADGNTIYF; DNA: TGTGCCAGCAGTAAAGGGGGCGCGGATGGAAACACCATATATTTT
size: NA; J: TRBJ2-1; D: NA; V: TRBV27; CDR3: CASSSHLRRSSYNEQFF; DNA: TGTGCCAGCAGTTCCCACCTTAGGAGGAGCTCCTACAATGAGCAGTTCTTC
size: few; J: TRBJ2-3; D: TRBD2; V: TRBV7-3; CDR3: CASSTNPGLAGVGKVTDTQYF; DNA: TGTGCCAGCAGCACCAACCCTGGACTAGCGGGAGTAGGGAAGGTCACAGATACGCAGTATTTT
size: NA; J: TRBJ2-5; D: TRBD2; V: TRBV6-1; CDR3: CASSDRLAGGVEETQYF; DNA: TGTGCCAGCAGTGATAGGCTAGCGGGAGGGGTAGAAGAGACCCAGTACTTC
size: NA; J: TRBJ2-1; D: TRBD1; V: TRBV28; CDR3: CASSKGRTGSFEQFF; DNA: TGTGCCAGCAGTAAGGGGAGGACAGGGTCTTTCGAGCAGTTCTTC
size: NA; J: TRBJ1-5; D: NA; V: TRBV6-5; CDR3: CASSYDSLYQPQHF; DNA: TGTGCCAGCAGTTATGACAGCCTTTATCAGCCCCAGCATTTT
size: NA; J: TRBJ1-2; D: NA; V: TRBV11-2; CDR3: CASSFGQLFNYGYTF; DNA: TGTGCCAGCAGCTTCGGACAGCTATTTAACTATGGCTACACCTTC
size: NA; J: TRBJ1-1; D: NA; V: TRBV19; CDR3: CASNYRDGGTEAFF; DNA: TGTGCCAGTAACTACCGGGACGGGGGCACTGAAGCTTTCTTT
size: NA; J: TRBJ2-6; D: NA; V: TRBV28; CDR3: CASRGGGWSSGANVLTF; DNA: TGTGCCAGCAGGGGAGGGGGGTGGAGCTCTGGGGCCAACGTCCTGACTTTC
size: NA; J: TRBJ1-5; D: NA; V: TRBV30; CDR3: CAWSVQAGWQPQHF; DNA: TGTGCCTGGAGTGTACAGGCAGGGTGGCAGCCCCAGCATTTT
size: NA; J: TRBJ1-3; D: NA; V: TRBV6-4; CDR3: CASSDGRGNTIYF; DNA: TGTGCCAGCAGTGACGGGAGGGGAAACACCATATATTTT
size: NA; J: TRBJ1-5; D: NA; V: TRBV7-9; CDR3: CASSLGPWGGSSNQPQHF; DNA: TGTGCCAGCAGCTTAGGGCCTTGGGGGGGGAGTAGCAATCAGCCCCAGCATTTT
size: NA; J: TRBJ1-2; D: NA; V: TRBV19; CDR3: CASDYREGLYGYTF; DNA: TGTGCCAGTGACTACAGGGAAGGGCTCTATGGCTACACCTTC
size: NA; J: TRBJ1-2; D: TRBD1; V: TRBV30; CDR3: CAWRTGGRDYYGYTF; DNA: TGTGCCTGGAGGACAGGGGGCCGGGACTACTATGGCTACACCTTC
size: NA; J: TRBJ2-7; D: TRBD2; V: TRBV4-2; CDR3: CASSPGLAETYEQYF; DNA: TGTGCCAGCAGCCCGGGACTAGCGGAAACCTACGAGCAGTACTTC
size: NA; J: TRBJ2-3; D: TRBD1; V: TRBV29-1; CDR3: CSALQGTQYF; DNA: TGCAGCGCCTTACAGGGGACGCAGTATTTT
size: NA; J: TRBJ2-5; D: NA; V: TRBV5-1; CDR3: CASSPGLKTGETQYF; DNA: TGCGCCAGCAGCCCTGGACTCAAAACTGGGGAGACCCAGTACTTC
size: NA; J: TRBJ2-7; D: TRBD1; V: TRBV28; CDR3: CASSYSGTGDYEQYF; DNA: TGTGCCAGCAGTTACTCCGGGACAGGCGACTACGAGCAGTACTTC
size: NA; J: TRBJ2-1; D: NA; V: TRBV9; CDR3: CASSIRGDNEQFF; DNA: TGTGCCAGCAGCATCAGGGGAGACAATGAGCAGTTCTTC
size: once; J: TRBJ2-2; D: TRBD1; V: TRBV24-1; CDR3: CATSDSPGQGNTGELFF; DNA: TGTGCCACCAGTGATTCACCGGGACAGGGGAACACCGGGGAGCTGTTTTTT
size: NA; J: TRBJ1-2; D: TRBD1; V: TRBV6-5; CDR3: CASKRGQGGNYGYTF; DNA: TGTGCCAGCAAGAGGGGACAGGGGGGTAACTATGGCTACACCTTC
size: NA; J: TRBJ1-1; D: NA; V: TRBV12-3/TRBV12-4; CDR3: CASSLVVNTEAFF; DNA: TGTGCCAGCAGTTTAGTAGTGAACACTGAAGCTTTCTTT
size: NA; J: TRBJ2-3; D: TRBD2; V: TRBV5-4; CDR3: CASSLGLAVTDTQYF; DNA: TGTGCCAGCAGCTTGGGACTAGCGGTTACAGATACGCAGTATTTT
size: NA; J: TRBJ1-5; D: NA; V: TRBV11-2; CDR3: CASSGGTPDRFRPQHF; DNA: TGTGCCAGCAGCGGAGGGACCCCCGATCGGTTCCGTCCCCAGCATTTT
size: once; J: TRBJ1-2; D: NA; V: TRBV6-6; CDR3: CASSYSGAYGYTF; DNA: TGTGCCAGCAGTTACTCAGGGGCCTATGGCTACACCTTC
size: NA; J: TRBJ2-5; D: NA; V: TRBV27; CDR3: CASSFAGEETQYF; DNA: TGTGCCAGCAGTTTTGCAGGGGAAGAGACCCAGTACTTC
size: NA; J: TRBJ2-1; D: TRBD1; V: TRBV12-5; CDR3: CASVTGGSYNEQFF; DNA: TGTGCTAGTGTGACAGGGGGGTCCTACAATGAGCAGTTCTTC
size: NA; J: TRBJ2-5; D: NA; V: TRBV2; CDR3: CASIPGQGGTETQYF; DNA: TGTGCCAGCATCCCCGGACAGGGAGGGACGGAGACCCAGTACTTC
size: NA; J: TRBJ1-5; D: NA; V: TRBV27; CDR3: CASSLLGADQPQHF; DNA: TGTGCCAGCAGTTTATTGGGGGCGGATCAGCCCCAGCATTTT
size: NA; J: TRBJ1-1; D: TRBD1; V: TRBV9; CDR3: CASSRDPGGLNTEAFF; DNA: TGTGCCAGCAGCCGCGACCCAGGGGGCTTGAACACTGAAGCTTTCTTT
size: NA; J: TRBJ2-7; D: TRBD1; V: TRBV23-1; CDR3: CASSHKKKGFTGQGGYEQYF; DNA: TGCGCCAGCAGTCATAAAAAAAAGGGGTTTACGGGACAGGGTGGCTACGAGCAGTACTTC
size: NA; J: TRBJ2-7; D: NA; V: TRBV27; CDR3: CASRGSGQSNYEQYF; DNA: TGTGCCAGCAGGGGTAGCGGACAAAGTAACTACGAGCAGTACTTC
size: NA; J: TRBJ1-6; D: NA; V: TRBV11-2; CDR3: CASSLGRGGPLHF; DNA: TGTGCCAGCAGCTTAGGGAGGGGCGGACCCCTCCACTTT
size: once; J: TRBJ1-1; D: NA; V: TRBV4-1; CDR3: CASSQTVLMNTEAFF; DNA: TGCGCCAGCAGCCAAACTGTCCTCATGAACACTGAAGCTTTCTTT
size: NA; J: TRBJ1-2; D: NA; V: TRBV12-3/TRBV12-4; CDR3: CASSYPGGYTF; DNA: TGTGCCAGCAGTTACCCGGGAGGCTACACCTTC
size: NA; J: TRBJ2-5; D: TRBD1; V: TRBV6-5; CDR3: CASSFTGAQETQYF; DNA: TGTGCCAGCAGTTTCACAGGGGCGCAAGAGACCCAGTACTTC
size: NA; J: TRBJ1-2; D: NA; V: TRBV18; CDR3: CASSPRGDNYGYTF; DNA: TGTGCCAGCTCACCACGAGGAGACAACTATGGCTACACCTTC
size: NA; J: TRBJ2-3; D: NA; V: TRBV18; CDR3: CASSPQGSTDTQYF; DNA: TGTGCCAGCTCACCCCAGGGAAGCACAGATACGCAGTATTTT